This entry lists 9 T cell receptor beta chains sequenced from one sample in a study of cytomegalovirus exposure and HLA in healthy donors. PCR was performed using 60 Vbeta and 13 Jbeta primers. TCRdb's table, derived via immunoSEQ multiplex PCR, lists solely in-frame clones and lacks some. The sample consists of about 190,000 clones, around 84% of them appearing once. Sequences were obtained from PBMCs. The source is a boy younger than 10 in good health and CMV-seronegative.

CDR3 sequence: CASSLARADNQPQHF. The CDR3 bases are TGTGCCAGCAGCTTAGCGCGGGCAGATAATCAGCCCCAGCATTTT. This chain connects TRBV7-2 to TRBJ1-5; D not certain. The CDR3 runs 15 residues. V gave up 0 bases and J gave up 4 bases, with 10 bases separating them. From germline, CDR1 is SGHTA and CDR2 FQGNSA.

The chain couples TRBV7-2 to TRBJ2-3; D unclear. The CDR3 is made up of 15 amino acids. CDR1 is SGHTA, CDR2 FQGNSA, per germline. V dropped 1 base and J dropped 1 base, with 9 bases sitting between them. DNA of the CDR3: TGTGCCAGCAGCTTAGAGATCACGGGCACAGATACGCAGTATTTT. Protein product: CASSLEITGTDTQYF.

The gene calls are TRBV5-1 and TRBJ1-6; 7 nucleotides match TRBD1. V gave up 2 bases and J gave up 9 bases; unmatched junction bases: 8. The germline CDR1 and CDR2 sequences are SGHRS and YFSETQ. The CDR3 sequence is 15 residues long. The CDR3 reads CASSLKTGNTSPLHF. CDR3 in DNA: TGCGCCAGCAGCTTAAAGACAGGGAACACTTCACCCCTCCACTTT.

The CDR3 nucleotides are TGTGCCAGCAAGCCGACAGGGGGCGGAGGCACCGGGGAGCTGTTTTTT. Its translation: CASKPTGGGGTGELFF. J is TRBJ2-2 and V is TRBV28; 10 bases are a match to TRBD1. Trimming took 7 bases from V and 4 from J; bases not matched to a gene: 9. The CDR3 has 16 amino acids. Germline CDR1 MDHEN, CDR2 SYDVKM.

The chain is built from TRBV6-1 and TRBJ2-1; weak D call: TRBD2 (5 bases). CDR1 is MNHNS and CDR2 is SASEGT in the germline V gene. V was trimmed by 4 bases and J by 7 bases, leaving 11 bases between them. The CDR3 runs 13 residues. CDR3 sequence reads: CASSGRAGNEQFF. As DNA, the CDR3 is TGTGCCAGCAGTGGTAGGGCGGGTAATGAGCAGTTCTTC.

There are a few counts of this clone. The chain links TRBV7-9 to TRBJ2-7; D might be TRBD1 (6 bases). Germline CDR1 and CDR2: SEHNR and FQNEAQ (reference sequence). This CDR3 is 13 amino acids long. The CDR3 loop reads CSSSSDRAYEQYV. DNA of the CDR3: TGTTCCAGCAGCTCGGACAGAGCCTACGAGCAGTACGTC.

The rearrangement uses TRBV4-1 and TRBJ1-4, with unresolved D. Per germline, CDR1 MGHRA and CDR2 YSYEKL. The CDR3 spans 17 residues. V was cut by 4 bases and J by 8 bases, with 23 bases left in between. The CDR3 region is CASSPEPTMATGEKLFF. Here the CDR3 DNA reads TGCGCCAGCAGCCCTGAACCCACAATGGCGACGGGGGAAAAACTGTTTTTT.

This chain uses TRBV5-1 with TRBJ1-2, with TRBD1 matching over 8 bases. From germline, CDR1 is SGHRS and CDR2 YFSETQ. This CDR3 comprises 16 residues. J lost 7 bases, V lost 4 bases, and 15 bases had no gene match. CDR3 nucleotides: TGCGCCAGCAGCACGGACAGGGCTGGTGTAGTCCCTGGCTACACCTTC. It specifies CASSTDRAGVVPGYTF.

The rearrangement links TRBV27 to TRBJ1-2; 7 nucleotides agree with TRBD1. This CDR3 is built from 14 residues. The germline gives CDR1 MNHEY, CDR2 SMNVEV (reference sequence). The ends lost 8 bases at V and 4 bases at J; junction bases unmatched: 10. CDR3 sequence reads: CASASQGVFYGYTF. DNA for the CDR3: TGTGCCAGCGCCTCGCAGGGGGTATTCTATGGCTACACCTTC.